This T cell receptor beta chain was obtained from a study of T cell responses to AZD1222 COVID-19 vaccine. Study observations and caveats: A rise in Spike-specific TCR breadth and depth followed two AZD1222 doses.

With respect to this clone: Its antigen is unidentified.

V gave up 8 bases and J gave up 4 bases; unmatched junction bases: 3. Per germline, CDR1 MNHEY and CDR2 SVGAGI. The CDR3 consists of 13 residues. Sequencing used immunoSEQ multiplex PCR; TCRdb keeps in-frame clones, though not all of them. The table has 160,000 or so clones, under 95% seen once; the top ten hold around 4%. The chain carries TRBV6-5 and TRBJ1-1; TRBD1 matches at 11 bases. Sequenced here: peripheral blood, sampled on day 0 of MenACWY control vaccination. This sequence was found in an adult in good health. CDR3 region: CASWGTGGTEAFF. DNA for the CDR3: TGTGCCAGCTGGGGGACAGGGGGCACTGAAGCTTTCTTT.